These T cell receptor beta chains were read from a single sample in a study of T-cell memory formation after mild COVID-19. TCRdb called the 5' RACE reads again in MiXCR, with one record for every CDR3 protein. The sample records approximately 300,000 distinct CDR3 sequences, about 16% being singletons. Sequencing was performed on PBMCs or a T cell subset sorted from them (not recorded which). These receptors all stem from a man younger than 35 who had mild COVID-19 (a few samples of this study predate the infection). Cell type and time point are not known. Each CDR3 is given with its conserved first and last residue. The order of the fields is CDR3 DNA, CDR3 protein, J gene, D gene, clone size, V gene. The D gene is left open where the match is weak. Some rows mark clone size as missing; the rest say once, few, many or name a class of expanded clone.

CDR3nt: TGTGCCAGCAGCTTAGTACAAACAGGGAGGAACGAGCAGTACTTC; CDR3aa: CASSLVQTGRNEQYF; j_gene: TRBJ2-7; d_gene: -; abundance: -; v_gene: TRBV7-9
CDR3nt: TGTGCCAGCAGCCAAGTGCAGATCAATGAGCAGTTCTTC; CDR3aa: CASSQVQINEQFF; j_gene: TRBJ2-1; d_gene: -; abundance: -; v_gene: TRBV4-2
CDR3nt: TGTGCCAGCTCACCAGCGCAGGGGCACGCTTTCTTT; CDR3aa: CASSPAQGHAFF; j_gene: TRBJ1-1; d_gene: -; abundance: -; v_gene: TRBV18
CDR3nt: TGTGCCACCGCCGGGACTAGCACAGATACGCAGTATTTT; CDR3aa: CATAGTSTDTQYF; j_gene: TRBJ2-3; d_gene: -; abundance: many; v_gene: TRBV3-1
CDR3nt: TGTGCCAGCAGCTTAGGTCCAGGTCGGGAGACCCAGTACTTC; CDR3aa: CASSLGPGRETQYF; j_gene: TRBJ2-5; d_gene: -; abundance: few; v_gene: TRBV7-8
CDR3nt: TGTGCCAGCTCACCCACCCTCCTGGGACATCTCTACACCTTC; CDR3aa: CASSPTLLGHLYTF; j_gene: TRBJ1-2; d_gene: -; abundance: -; v_gene: TRBV18
CDR3nt: TGTGCCAGCAGCTTGCTTCAGGGTGGGAACACCGGGGAGCTGTTTTTT; CDR3aa: CASSLLQGGNTGELFF; j_gene: TRBJ2-2; d_gene: -; abundance: many; v_gene: TRBV5-6
CDR3nt: TGTGCCAGCAGTCCCCGGAACACTGAAGCTTTCTTT; CDR3aa: CASSPRNTEAFF; j_gene: TRBJ1-1; d_gene: -; abundance: -; v_gene: TRBV6-2/TRBV6-3
CDR3nt: TGTGCCAGCAGCCCCGGGAGCGCAGGCGGGAATTGGAAACTGTTTTTT; CDR3aa: CASSPGSAGGNWKLFF; j_gene: TRBJ1-4; d_gene: -; abundance: -; v_gene: TRBV4-2
CDR3nt: TGTGCCAGCAGCCTTGACAGGGGGGTGATGAACACTGAAGCTTTCTTT; CDR3aa: CASSLDRGVMNTEAFF; j_gene: TRBJ1-1; d_gene: TRBD1; abundance: few; v_gene: TRBV12-3/TRBV12-4
CDR3nt: TGTGCCAGCAGCCCACGCGAAGGAGTGAACACCGGGGAGCTGTTTTTT; CDR3aa: CASSPREGVNTGELFF; j_gene: TRBJ2-2; d_gene: -; abundance: many; v_gene: TRBV4-2
CDR3nt: TGTGCCACCACTTTAAGGTTTGGCACAGATACGCAGTATTTT; CDR3aa: CATTLRFGTDTQYF; j_gene: TRBJ2-3; d_gene: -; abundance: few; v_gene: TRBV6-5
CDR3nt: TGTGCCAGCAGCGTTGGGGACAGGGAACCCCCCGGGGAGCTGTTTTTT; CDR3aa: CASSVGDREPPGELFF; j_gene: TRBJ2-2; d_gene: TRBD1; abundance: -; v_gene: TRBV9
CDR3nt: TGTGCCTGGAGTGTTTACAACTATGGCTACACCTTC; CDR3aa: CAWSVYNYGYTF; j_gene: TRBJ1-2; d_gene: -; abundance: -; v_gene: TRBV30
CDR3nt: TGCGCCAGCAGCTGGGGGACGAGTAAAGAGACCCAGTACTTC; CDR3aa: CASSWGTSKETQYF; j_gene: TRBJ2-5; d_gene: -; abundance: -; v_gene: TRBV5-1
CDR3nt: TGTGCCAGCATCCTGAAAGGCCCCGGGACAGCGCATACGCAGTATTTT; CDR3aa: CASILKGPGTAHTQYF; j_gene: TRBJ2-3; d_gene: TRBD1; abundance: -; v_gene: TRBV7-9
CDR3nt: TGTGCCAGCAGCCCCTCCACAGGGTCCGGGGCCAACGTCCTGACTTTC; CDR3aa: CASSPSTGSGANVLTF; j_gene: TRBJ2-6; d_gene: -; abundance: -; v_gene: TRBV12-3/TRBV12-4
CDR3nt: TGTGCCAGCAGTAGATCGGGGGGACCCTACAATGAGCAGTTCTTC; CDR3aa: CASSRSGGPYNEQFF; j_gene: TRBJ2-1; d_gene: TRBD2; abundance: -; v_gene: TRBV28
CDR3nt: TGTGCCAGCAGGGAGGGGCAAAGCTATGGCTACACCTTC; CDR3aa: CASREGQSYGYTF; j_gene: TRBJ1-2; d_gene: -; abundance: -; v_gene: TRBV6-1
CDR3nt: TGCGCCAGCAGCCAGGGACAGGGTTGGGATACGCAGTATTTT; CDR3aa: CASSQGQGWDTQYF; j_gene: TRBJ2-3; d_gene: TRBD1; abundance: few; v_gene: TRBV5-1
CDR3nt: TGTGCCAGCAGCGACACCCAAGGGGCGGGGGACACAGATACGCAGTATTTT; CDR3aa: CASSDTQGAGDTDTQYF; j_gene: TRBJ2-3; d_gene: TRBD2; abundance: few; v_gene: TRBV7-6
CDR3nt: TGCGCCAGCATGGGCACACATGGAATTGGCGAGCAGTACTTC; CDR3aa: CASMGTHGIGEQYF; j_gene: TRBJ2-7; d_gene: -; abundance: -; v_gene: TRBV5-1
CDR3nt: TGTGCCAGCAGCTTAACTAGGGGAGAGCCAGATACGCAGTATTTT; CDR3aa: CASSLTRGEPDTQYF; j_gene: TRBJ2-3; d_gene: -; abundance: -; v_gene: TRBV7-9
CDR3nt: TGTGCCAGCAGCCCCCCGGGCGCGGGAAACACCATATATTTT; CDR3aa: CASSPPGAGNTIYF; j_gene: TRBJ1-3; d_gene: -; abundance: -; v_gene: TRBV9
CDR3nt: TGTGCCAGCAGCTTTAACATCTATGGCTACACCTTC; CDR3aa: CASSFNIYGYTF; j_gene: TRBJ1-2; d_gene: -; abundance: few; v_gene: TRBV7-9
CDR3nt: TGTGCCATCAGTGTAGACGGAAACACTGAAGCTTTCTTT; CDR3aa: CAISVDGNTEAFF; j_gene: TRBJ1-1; d_gene: -; abundance: few; v_gene: TRBV10-3
CDR3nt: TGTGCCAGCAGCTCTCCAGGGAATCAGCCCCAGCATTTT; CDR3aa: CASSSPGNQPQHF; j_gene: TRBJ1-5; d_gene: -; abundance: once; v_gene: TRBV7-2
CDR3nt: TGCGCCAGCAGCGCCGGACTAGCGGGGCTGACAGATACGCAGTATTTT; CDR3aa: CASSAGLAGLTDTQYF; j_gene: TRBJ2-3; d_gene: TRBD2; abundance: -; v_gene: TRBV5-1
CDR3nt: TGTGCCAGCAGCCGCGCTAACCTCTACGAGCAGTACTTC; CDR3aa: CASSRANLYEQYF; j_gene: TRBJ2-7; d_gene: -; abundance: -; v_gene: TRBV6-2/TRBV6-3